The text below deals with one T cell receptor beta chain. Antigen specificity is unknown. The data stem from a study of blood T cells in healthy people across ages. Study-level findings and limits: While age rose, TCR beta diversity per million T cells dropped in a roughly linear way. Nothing was known about donor CMV status, and this possibly confounded expanded clonotype changes.

This CDR3 spans 16 amino acids. The germline gives CDR1 ENHRY, CDR2 SYGVKD. The trim removed 6 bases at V and 4 bases at J, leaving 4 bases unmatched. With a J-beta primer mix and a sample-barcoded 5' primer, a second PCR ran about 7 to 12 cycles. TCRdb fed the 5' RACE reads into MiXCR, producing one record per CDR3 protein. The sample holds about 780,000 distinct CDR3 sequences, 55% to 65% seen once. This clonotype originated in a man between 25 and 39 years old in good health. V usage is TRBV10-3 and J usage is TRBJ2-2, with 14 nucleotides matching TRBD2. The sample consisted of blood. In DNA form, the CDR3 reads TGTGCCATCAGCCCTGGGACTAGCGGGGGCACCGGGGAGCTGTTTTTT. Its translation: CAISPGTSGGTGELFF.